This T cell receptor (beta chain) was obtained from a study of Ad26.COV2.S vaccination and SARS-CoV-2 variants. About the study: The study gave Ad26.COV2.S intramuscularly, once or twice 56 days apart.

As to treatment: around 19 received Ad26.COV2.S at low or high dose, single or two shots; a few received placebo; per-sample allocation not given. At day 63 after the first vaccine or placebo injection, samples were drawn. Remarks on this clone: Its matching antigen is unknown.

The length of the CDR3 is 13 residues. Germline lookup yields CDR1 MNHEY and CDR2 SVGEGT. V shed 6 bases and J 8 bases; nucleotides not matched to a gene: 3. The protocol was immunoSEQ multiplex PCR, while the TCRdb copy is restricted to in-frame clones and leaves out a portion. The sample includes about 680,000 clones, around 89% seen only once; the top ten take around 1.4%. Study conclusions and caveats: Total T cell responses were possibly underestimated by TCR breadth and depth analyses. Vaccine and placebo recipients had comparable breadth of non-spike TCRs.

Sequencing was performed on peripheral blood, taken in a trial of Ad26.COV2.S vaccine versus placebo. The source of this sequence is a person aged 18 to 59 who received the Ad26.COV2.S COVID-19 vaccine or a placebo. The rearrangement links TRBV6-2 or TRBV6-3 to TRBJ1-6; 8 nucleotides agree with TRBD1. In DNA form, the CDR3 reads TGTGCCAGCAGCGGGACAGGATATTCACCCCTCCACTTT. It yields the protein CASSGTGYSPLHF.